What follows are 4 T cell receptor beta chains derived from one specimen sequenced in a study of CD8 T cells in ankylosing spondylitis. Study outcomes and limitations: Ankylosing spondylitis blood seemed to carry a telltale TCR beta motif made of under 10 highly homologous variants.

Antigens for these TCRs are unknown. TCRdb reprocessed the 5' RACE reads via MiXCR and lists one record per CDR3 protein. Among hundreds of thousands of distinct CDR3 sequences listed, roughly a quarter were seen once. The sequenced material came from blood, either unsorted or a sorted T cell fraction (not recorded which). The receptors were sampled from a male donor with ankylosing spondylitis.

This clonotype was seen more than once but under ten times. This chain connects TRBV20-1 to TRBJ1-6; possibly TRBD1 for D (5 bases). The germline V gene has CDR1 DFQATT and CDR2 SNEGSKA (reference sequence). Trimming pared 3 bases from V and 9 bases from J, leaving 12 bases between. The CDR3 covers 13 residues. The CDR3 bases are TGCAGTGCTAGGGGGGGTCCAAGTTCACCCCTCCACTTT. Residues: CSARGGPSSPLHF.

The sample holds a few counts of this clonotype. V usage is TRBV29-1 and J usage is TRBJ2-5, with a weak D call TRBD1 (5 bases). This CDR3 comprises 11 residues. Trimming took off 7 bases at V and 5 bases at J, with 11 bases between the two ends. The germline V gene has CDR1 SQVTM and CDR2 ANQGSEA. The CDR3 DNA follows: TGCAGCGCCTCTTGGGGCGAGACCCAGTACTTC. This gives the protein CSASWGETQYF.

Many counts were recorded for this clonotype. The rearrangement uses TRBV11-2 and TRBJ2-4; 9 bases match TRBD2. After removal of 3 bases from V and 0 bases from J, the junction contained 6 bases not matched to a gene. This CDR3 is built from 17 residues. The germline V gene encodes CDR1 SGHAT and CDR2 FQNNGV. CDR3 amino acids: CASSFTGTSLAKNIQYF. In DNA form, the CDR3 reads TGTGCCAGCAGCTTTACCGGGACTAGCTTAGCCAAAAACATTCAGTACTTC.

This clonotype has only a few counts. As DNA, the CDR3 is TGCGCCAGCAGCTTCCCGGGACTAGCGCGACGAGATGAGCAGTTCTTC. As protein: CASSFPGLARRDEQFF. This sequence joins TRBV5-1 and TRBJ2-1; 10 nucleotides agree with TRBD2. The CDR3 totals 16 residues. The V gene's germline CDR1 is SGHRS and CDR2 YFSETQ. The V and J ends lost 2 bases and 8 bases, in that order; junction bases with no gene match: 10. Drawing the rest from reference TRBV5-1 and TRBJ2-1, the complete variable domain is KAGVTQTPRYLIKTRGQQVTLSCSPISGHRSVSWYQQTPGQGLQFLFEYFSETQRNKGNFPGRFSGRQFSNSRSEMNVSTLELGDSALYLCASSFPGLARRDEQFFGPGTRLTVL.